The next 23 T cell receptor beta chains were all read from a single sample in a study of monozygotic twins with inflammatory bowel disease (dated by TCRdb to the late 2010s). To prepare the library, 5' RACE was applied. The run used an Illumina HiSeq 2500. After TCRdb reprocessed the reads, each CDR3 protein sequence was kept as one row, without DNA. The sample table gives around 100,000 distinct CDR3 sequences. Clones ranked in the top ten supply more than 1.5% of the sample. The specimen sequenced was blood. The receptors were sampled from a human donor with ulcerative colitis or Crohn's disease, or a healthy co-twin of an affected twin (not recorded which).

CDR3 in amino acids: CSAGLAGETQYF. The chain combines TRBV29-1 with TRBJ2-5; there is no DNA to check the TCRdb D call of TRBD2. CDR3 size: 12 residues. Germline assignment: CDR1 SQVTM and CDR2 ANQGSEA.

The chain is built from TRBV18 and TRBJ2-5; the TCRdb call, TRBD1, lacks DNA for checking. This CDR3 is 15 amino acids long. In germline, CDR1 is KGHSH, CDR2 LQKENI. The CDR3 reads CASSPRTGGQETQYF.

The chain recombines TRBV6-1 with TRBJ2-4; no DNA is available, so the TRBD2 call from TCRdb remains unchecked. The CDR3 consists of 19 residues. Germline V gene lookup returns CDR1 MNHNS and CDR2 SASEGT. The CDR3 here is CASSEEGRRALGPSNIQYF.

The CDR3 is CASSSKQGMNTEAFF. The chain carries TRBV5-5 and TRBJ1-1; lacking DNA, the TRBD1 call made by TCRdb goes unchecked. Per the germline V gene, CDR1 is SGHKS and CDR2 is YYEKEE (reference sequence). This CDR3 has 15 residues.

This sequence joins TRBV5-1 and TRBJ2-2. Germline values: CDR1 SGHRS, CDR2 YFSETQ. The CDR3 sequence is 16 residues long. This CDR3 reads CASRHDSASLTGELFF.

Here the CDR3 reads CSARDSGQRWMDTQYF. The rearrangement joins TRBV20-1 to TRBJ2-3; the D call from TCRdb, TRBD1, cannot be confirmed without DNA. This CDR3 has 16 residues. Germline lookup yields CDR1 DFQATT and CDR2 SNEGSKA (reference sequence).

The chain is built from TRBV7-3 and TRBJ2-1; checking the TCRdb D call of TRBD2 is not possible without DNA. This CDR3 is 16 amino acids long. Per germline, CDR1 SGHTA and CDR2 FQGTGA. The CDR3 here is CASSPPGTSSYNEQFF.

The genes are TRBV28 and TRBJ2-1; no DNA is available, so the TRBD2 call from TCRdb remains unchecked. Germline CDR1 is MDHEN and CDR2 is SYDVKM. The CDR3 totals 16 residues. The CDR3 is CASTPPAGKSYNEQFF.

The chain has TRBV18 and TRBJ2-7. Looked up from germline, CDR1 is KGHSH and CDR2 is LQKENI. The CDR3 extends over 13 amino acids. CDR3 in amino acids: CASSPTSSGEQYF.

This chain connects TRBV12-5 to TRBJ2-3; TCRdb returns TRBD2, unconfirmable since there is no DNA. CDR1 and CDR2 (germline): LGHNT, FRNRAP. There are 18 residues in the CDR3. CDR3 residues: CASGLVLLLADYTDTQYF.

CDR3 residues: CSVIPGLAVSNEQFF. This rearrangement joins TRBV29-1 to TRBJ2-1; no DNA is available, so the TRBD2 call from TCRdb remains unchecked. The CDR3 consists of 15 residues. Germline lookup yields CDR1 SQVTM and CDR2 ANQGSEA.

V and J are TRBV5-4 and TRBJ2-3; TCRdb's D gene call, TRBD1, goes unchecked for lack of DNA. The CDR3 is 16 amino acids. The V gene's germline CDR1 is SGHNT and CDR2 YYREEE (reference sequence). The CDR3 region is CASSPARTGPTDTQYF.

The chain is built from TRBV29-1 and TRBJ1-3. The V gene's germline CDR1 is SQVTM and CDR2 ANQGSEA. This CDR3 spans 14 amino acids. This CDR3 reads CSVEGQSSGNTIYF.

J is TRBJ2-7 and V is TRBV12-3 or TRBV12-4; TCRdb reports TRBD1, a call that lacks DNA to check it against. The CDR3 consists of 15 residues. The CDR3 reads CASSKGVLETYEQYF.

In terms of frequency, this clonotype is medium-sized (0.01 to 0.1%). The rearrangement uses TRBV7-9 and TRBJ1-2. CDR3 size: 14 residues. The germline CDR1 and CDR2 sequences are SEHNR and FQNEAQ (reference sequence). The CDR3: CASSFTSPLYGYTF.

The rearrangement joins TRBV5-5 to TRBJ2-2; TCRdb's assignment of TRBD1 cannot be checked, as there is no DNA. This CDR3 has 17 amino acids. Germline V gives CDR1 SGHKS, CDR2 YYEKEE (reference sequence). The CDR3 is CASSPHQQGANTGELFF.

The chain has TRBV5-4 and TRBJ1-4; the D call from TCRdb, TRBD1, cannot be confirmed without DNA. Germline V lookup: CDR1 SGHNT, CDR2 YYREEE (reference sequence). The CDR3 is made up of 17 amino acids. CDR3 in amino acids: CASSYFPDRTQNEKLFF.

This CDR3 reads CASSLGTGGTYEQYF. The chain has TRBV12-3 or TRBV12-4 and TRBJ2-7; TCRdb names TRBD1, which stays unverified in the absence of DNA. The CDR3 covers 15 residues.

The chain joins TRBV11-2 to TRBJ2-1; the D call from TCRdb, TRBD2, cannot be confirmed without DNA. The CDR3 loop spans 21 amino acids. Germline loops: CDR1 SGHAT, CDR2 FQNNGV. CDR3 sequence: CASSSKPKTGTSGNSYNEQFF.

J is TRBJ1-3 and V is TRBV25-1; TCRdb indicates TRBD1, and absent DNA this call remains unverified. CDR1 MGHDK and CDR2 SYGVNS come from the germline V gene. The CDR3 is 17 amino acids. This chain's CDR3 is CASSGGTGFWSGNTIYF.

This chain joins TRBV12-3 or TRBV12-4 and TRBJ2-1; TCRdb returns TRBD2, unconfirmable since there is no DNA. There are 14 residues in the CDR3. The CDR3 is CASSLSPYYNEQFF.

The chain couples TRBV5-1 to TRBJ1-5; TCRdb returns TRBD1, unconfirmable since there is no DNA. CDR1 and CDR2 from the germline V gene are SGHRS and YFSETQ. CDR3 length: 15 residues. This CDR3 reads CASSLGQDLNQPQHF.

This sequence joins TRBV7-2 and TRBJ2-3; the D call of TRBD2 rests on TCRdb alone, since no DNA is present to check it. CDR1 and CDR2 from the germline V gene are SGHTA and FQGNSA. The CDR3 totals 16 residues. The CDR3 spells CASSSGLAGGADTQYF. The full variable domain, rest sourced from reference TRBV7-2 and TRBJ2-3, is GAGVSQSPSNKVTEKGKDVELRCDPISGHTALYWYRQSLGQGLEFLIYFQGNSAPDKSGLPSDRFSAERTGGSVSTLTIQRTQQEDSAVYLCASSSGLAGGADTQYFGPGTRLTVL.